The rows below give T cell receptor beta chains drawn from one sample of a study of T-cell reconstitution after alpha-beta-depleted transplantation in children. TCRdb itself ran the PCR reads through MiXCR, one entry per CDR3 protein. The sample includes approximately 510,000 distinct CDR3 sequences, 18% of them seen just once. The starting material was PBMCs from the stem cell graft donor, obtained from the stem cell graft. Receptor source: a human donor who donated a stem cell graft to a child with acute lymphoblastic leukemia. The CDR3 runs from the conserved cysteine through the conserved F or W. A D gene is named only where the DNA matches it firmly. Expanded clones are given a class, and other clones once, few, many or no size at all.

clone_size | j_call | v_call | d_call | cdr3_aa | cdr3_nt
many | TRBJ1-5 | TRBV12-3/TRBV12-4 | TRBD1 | CASRKQGIHSNQPQHF | TGTGCCAGCAGAAAACAGGGGATCCATAGCAATCAGCCCCAGCATTTT
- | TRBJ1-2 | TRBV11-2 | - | CASSLDMGFGYTF | TGTGCCAGCAGCTTAGATATGGGGTTCGGCTACACCTTC
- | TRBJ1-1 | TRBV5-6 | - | CASSLLITGLRNTEAFF | TGTGCCAGCAGCTTGTTAATAACAGGGCTAAGAAACACTGAAGCTTTCTTT
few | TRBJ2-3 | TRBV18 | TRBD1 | CASSPLRDRGPDTQYF | TGTGCCAGCTCACCTCTCCGGGACAGGGGCCCAGATACGCAGTATTTT
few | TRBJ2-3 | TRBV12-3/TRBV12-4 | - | CASSYLGTDTQYF | TGTGCCAGCAGTTACCTCGGCACAGATACGCAGTATTTT
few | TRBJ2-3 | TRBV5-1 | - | CASSLDPLTDTQYF | TGCGCCAGCAGCTTGGATCCCCTCACAGATACGCAGTATTTT
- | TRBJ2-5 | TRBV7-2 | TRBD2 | CASSLAGLAGGSVETQYF | TGTGCCAGCAGCTTAGCGGGACTAGCGGGAGGATCGGTAGAGACCCAGTACTTC
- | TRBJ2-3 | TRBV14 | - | CASSQYLNTDTQYF | TGTGCCAGCAGCCAGTATTTGAACACAGATACGCAGTATTTT
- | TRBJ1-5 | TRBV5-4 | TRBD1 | CASSFRDRGRYSNQPQHF | TGTGCCAGCAGCTTCCGGGACAGGGGCCGGTATAGCAATCAGCCCCAGCATTTT
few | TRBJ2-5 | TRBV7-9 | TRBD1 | CASSVGTGGQETQYF | TGTGCCAGCAGCGTTGGGACAGGGGGACAAGAGACCCAGTACTTC
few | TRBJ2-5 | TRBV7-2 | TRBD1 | CASSLGDRGFLETQYF | TGTGCCAGCAGCTTAGGGGACAGGGGGTTCCTGGAGACCCAGTACTTC
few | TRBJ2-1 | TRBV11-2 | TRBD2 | CASSLVAGGINEQFF | TGTGCCAGCAGCTTAGTGGCGGGAGGGATTAATGAGCAGTTCTTC
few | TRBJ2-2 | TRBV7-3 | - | CASSSGTTNTGELFF | TGTGCCAGCAGCTCCGGGACCACGAACACCGGGGAGCTGTTTTTT
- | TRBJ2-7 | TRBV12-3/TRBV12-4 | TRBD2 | CASSSLGLAGAEQYF | TGTGCCAGCAGCTCTCTGGGACTAGCGGGAGCCGAGCAGTACTTC
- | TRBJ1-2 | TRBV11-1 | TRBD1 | CASSFPDRGSRVLDGYTF | TGTGCCAGCAGCTTCCCAGACAGGGGTTCTCGTGTGTTGGATGGCTACACCTTC
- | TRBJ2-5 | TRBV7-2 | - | CASSLSGGAQETQYF | TGTGCCAGCAGCTTAAGTGGGGGGGCCCAAGAGACCCAGTACTTC
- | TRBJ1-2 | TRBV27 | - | CASSLEGGGYGYTF | TGTGCCAGCAGTTTAGAGGGGGGCGGCTATGGCTACACCTTC
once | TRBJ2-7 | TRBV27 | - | CASSFSGPEGYEQYF | TGTGCCAGCAGTTTCAGCGGGCCGGAGGGCTACGAGCAGTACTTC
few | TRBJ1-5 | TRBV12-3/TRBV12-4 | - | CASSGDFRQPQHF | TGTGCCAGCAGTGGGGATTTTCGCCAGCCCCAGCATTTT
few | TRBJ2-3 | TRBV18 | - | CASSPRGTLGTQYF | TGTGCCAGCTCACCACGGGGGACACTAGGCACGCAGTATTTT
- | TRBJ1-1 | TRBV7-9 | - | CASSFLGGQQEAFF | TGTGCCAGCAGCTTCCTCGGTGGACAACAAGAAGCTTTCTTT
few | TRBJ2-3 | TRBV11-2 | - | CASSLFSPSTDTQYF | TGTGCCAGCAGCCTCTTCTCCCCTAGCACAGATACGCAGTATTTT
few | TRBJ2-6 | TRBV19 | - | CASTWANVLTF | TGTGCCAGTACCTGGGCCAACGTCCTGACTTTC
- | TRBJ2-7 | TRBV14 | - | CASSQSGANEQYF | TGTGCCAGCAGCCAATCAGGGGCGAACGAGCAGTACTTC
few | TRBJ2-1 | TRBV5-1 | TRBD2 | CASSLTLAEYNEQFF | TGCGCCAGCAGCTTGACTCTAGCGGAATACAATGAGCAGTTCTTC
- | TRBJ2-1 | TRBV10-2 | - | CASSDYPRSGTFGNEQFF | TGCGCCAGCAGTGACTACCCGAGGAGCGGTACCTTCGGCAATGAGCAGTTCTTC
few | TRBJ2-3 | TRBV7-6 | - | CASSLDIRGTQYF | TGTGCCAGCAGCTTAGACATACGGGGTACGCAGTATTTT
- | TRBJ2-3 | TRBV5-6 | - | CASTTVIADTQYF | TGTGCCAGCACGACAGTAATCGCAGATACGCAGTATTTT
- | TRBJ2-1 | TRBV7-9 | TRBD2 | CASSLIGLAGVGEQFF | TGTGCCAGCAGCTTAATAGGACTAGCGGGAGTCGGCGAGCAGTTCTTC
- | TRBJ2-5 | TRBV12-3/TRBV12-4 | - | CASSRLRQETQYF | TGTGCCAGCAGCCGGTTACGGCAAGAGACCCAGTACTTC
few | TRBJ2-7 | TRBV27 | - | CASRGALEALEYF | TGTGCCAGCAGAGGGGCGCTTGAGGCCTTAGAGTACTTC
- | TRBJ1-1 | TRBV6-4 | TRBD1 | CASSDQPGQMNTEAFF | TGTGCCAGCAGTGACCAGCCGGGACAGATGAACACTGAAGCTTTCTTT
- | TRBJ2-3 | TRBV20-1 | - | CSARGSALATQYF | TGCAGTGCTAGAGGATCGGCCCTAGCAACGCAGTATTTT
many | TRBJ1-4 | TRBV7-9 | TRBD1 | CASSARTGSGEKLFF | TGTGCCAGCAGCGCCAGGACAGGGTCGGGCGAAAAACTGTTTTTT
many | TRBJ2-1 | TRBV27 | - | CASSFTGRGPAEQFF | TGTGCCAGCAGTTTTACAGGGCGGGGGCCCGCTGAGCAGTTCTTC
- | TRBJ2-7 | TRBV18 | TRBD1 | CASSPRGRGRTMGRF | TGTGCCAGCTCACCACGGGGCAGGGGGCGTACCATGGGCCGATTC
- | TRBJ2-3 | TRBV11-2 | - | CASSSIQGPRGPQYF | TGTGCCAGCAGCTCCATTCAGGGCCCGAGGGGTCCGCAGTATTTT
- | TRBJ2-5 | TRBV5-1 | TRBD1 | CASSGTGSGETQYF | TGCGCCAGCAGCGGGACAGGGAGTGGGGAGACCCAGTACTTC
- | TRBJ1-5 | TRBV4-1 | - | CASSHLIQGKNQPQHF | TGCGCCAGCAGCCACTTAATACAGGGAAAGAATCAGCCCCAGCATTTT
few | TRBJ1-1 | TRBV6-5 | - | CASSYAIPIQGVGTEAFF | TGTGCCAGCAGTTACGCTATCCCCATACAGGGCGTGGGAACTGAAGCTTTCTTT